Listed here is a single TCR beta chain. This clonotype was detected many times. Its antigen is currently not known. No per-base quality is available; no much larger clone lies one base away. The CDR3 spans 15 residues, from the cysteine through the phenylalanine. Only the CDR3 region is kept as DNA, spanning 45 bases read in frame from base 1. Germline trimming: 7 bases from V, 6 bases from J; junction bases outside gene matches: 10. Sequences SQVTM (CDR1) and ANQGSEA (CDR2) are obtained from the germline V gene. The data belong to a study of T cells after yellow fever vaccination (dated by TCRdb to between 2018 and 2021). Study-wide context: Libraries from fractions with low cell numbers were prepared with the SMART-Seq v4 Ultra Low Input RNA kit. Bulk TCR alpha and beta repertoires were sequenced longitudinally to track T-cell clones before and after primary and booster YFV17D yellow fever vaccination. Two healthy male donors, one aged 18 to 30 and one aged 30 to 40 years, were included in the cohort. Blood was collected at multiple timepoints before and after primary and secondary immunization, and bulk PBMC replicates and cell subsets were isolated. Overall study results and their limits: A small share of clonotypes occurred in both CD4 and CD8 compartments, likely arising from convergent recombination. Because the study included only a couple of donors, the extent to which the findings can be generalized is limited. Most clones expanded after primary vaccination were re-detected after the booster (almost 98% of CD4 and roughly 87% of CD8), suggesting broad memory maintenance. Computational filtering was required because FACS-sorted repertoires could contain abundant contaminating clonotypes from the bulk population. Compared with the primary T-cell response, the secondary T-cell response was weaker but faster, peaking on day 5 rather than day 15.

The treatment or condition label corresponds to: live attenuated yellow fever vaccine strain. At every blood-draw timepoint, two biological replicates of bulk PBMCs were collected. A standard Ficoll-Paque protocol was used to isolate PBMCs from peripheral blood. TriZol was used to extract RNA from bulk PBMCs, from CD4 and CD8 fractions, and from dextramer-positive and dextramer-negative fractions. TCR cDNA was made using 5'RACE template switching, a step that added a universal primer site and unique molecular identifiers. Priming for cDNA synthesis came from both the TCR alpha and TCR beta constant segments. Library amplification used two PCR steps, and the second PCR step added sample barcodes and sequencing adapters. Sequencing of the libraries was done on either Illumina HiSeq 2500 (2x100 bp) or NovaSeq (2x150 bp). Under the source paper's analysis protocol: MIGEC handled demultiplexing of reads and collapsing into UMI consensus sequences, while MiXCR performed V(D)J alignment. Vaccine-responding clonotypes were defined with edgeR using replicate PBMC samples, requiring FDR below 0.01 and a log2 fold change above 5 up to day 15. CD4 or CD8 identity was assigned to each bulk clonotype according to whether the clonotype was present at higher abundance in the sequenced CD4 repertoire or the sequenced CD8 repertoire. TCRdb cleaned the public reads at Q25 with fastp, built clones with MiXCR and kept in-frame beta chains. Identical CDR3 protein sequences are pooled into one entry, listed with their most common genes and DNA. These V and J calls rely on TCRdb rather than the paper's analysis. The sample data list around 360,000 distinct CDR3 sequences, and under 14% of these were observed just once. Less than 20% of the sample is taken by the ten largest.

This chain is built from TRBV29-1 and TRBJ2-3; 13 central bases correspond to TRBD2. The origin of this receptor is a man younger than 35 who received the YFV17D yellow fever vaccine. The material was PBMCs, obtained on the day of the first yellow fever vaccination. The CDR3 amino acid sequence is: CSAALGLAGFDTQYF. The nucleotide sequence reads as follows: TGCAGCGCCGCCCTGGGACTAGCGGGGTTCGATACGCAGTATTTT.